Presented here are 24 T cell receptor beta chains from one specimen sequenced in a study of CD8 T cells in Susac syndrome. Random hexamers primed reverse transcription of roughly 0.5 to 1 ug RNA. A single record per CDR3 protein comes from TCRdb applying MiXCR to the immunoSEQ multiplex PCR reads. Among approximately 160,000 distinct CDR3 sequences listed, under 95% were seen once. The sample consisted of CD4+ T cells from PBMCs. These receptors all stem from a human donor with multiple sclerosis.

The V and J genes are TRBV15 and TRBJ2-7; 9 bases map to TRBD1. CDR1 and CDR2 (germline): LNHNV, YYDKDF (reference sequence). With V trimmed by 5 bases and J by 4 bases, 12 bases remained unmatched. This CDR3 region has 16 residues. CDR3 nucleotides: TGTGCCACCAGCCGAGGGGGGGGACAGGGATCGTACGAGCAGTACTTC. It yields the protein CATSRGGGQGSYEQYF.

This clonotype was found once. The rearrangement uses TRBV29-1 and TRBJ1-5; the D is unclear. The V and J ends lost 6 bases and 9 bases respectively, with 15 bases between them. Germline CDR1 SQVTM, CDR2 ANQGSEA. The CDR3 totals 12 residues. The CDR3 DNA follows: TGCAGCGTCAGGCTCAACGTTGGGCCCCAGCATTTT. Amino acid sequence: CSVRLNVGPQHF.

The chain is built from TRBV20-1 and TRBJ2-7; D possibly matches TRBD1 or TRBD2 (6 bases each). Germline-derived CDR1 and CDR2 are DFQATT and SNEGSKA (reference sequence). The CDR3 has 12 residues. Trimming took off 4 bases at V and 4 bases at J, with 11 bases between the two ends. In DNA form, the CDR3 reads TGCAGTGCTAAGGGGGGATCGTACGAGCAGTACTTC. Amino acids: CSAKGGSYEQYF.

The chain has TRBV19 and TRBJ2-5, with a possible D match to TRBD1 (5 bases). CDR3 length equals 13 residues. Trimming shortened V by 6 bases and J by 4 bases, and 12 bases separated the two germline ends. The germline gives CDR1 LNHDA, CDR2 SQIVND (reference sequence). The CDR3 region is CASSLDRSETQYF. DNA for the CDR3: TGTGCCAGTAGCCTTGACAGATCAGAGACCCAGTACTTC.

This rearrangement joins TRBV13 to TRBJ2-4; D is ambiguous. V shed 0 bases and J shed 0 bases, with 6 bases lying between them. Germline V gene sequence: CDR1 PRHDT, CDR2 FYEKMQ (reference sequence). The CDR3 runs 15 residues. The CDR3: CASSLGRLAKNIQYF. The CDR3 region has the DNA TGTGCCAGCAGCTTAGGGCGTCTAGCCAAAAACATTCAGTACTTC.

The rearrangement joins TRBV18 to TRBJ1-3, with D unclear. From germline, CDR1 is KGHSH and CDR2 LQKENI. There are 13 residues in the CDR3. V was clipped by 3 bases and J by 6 bases, with 9 bases between them. The CDR3: CASSPRDENTIYF. CDR3 DNA: TGTGCCAGCTCACCGAGGGATGAAAACACCATATATTTT.

The chain employs TRBV27 and TRBJ2-7; TRBD1 agrees at 9 bases. V lost 5 bases and J lost 2; bases outside the gene matches: 4. CDR3 size: 14 residues. Germline CDR1 MNHEY, CDR2 SMNVEV (reference sequence). CDR3 in amino acids: CASSAGQGTYEQYF. Here the CDR3 DNA reads TGTGCCAGCAGTGCGGGACAGGGAACCTACGAGCAGTACTTC.

The rearrangement uses TRBV6-1 and TRBJ2-5, with 13 bases matching TRBD2. Germline lookup yields CDR1 MNHNS and CDR2 SASEGT. This CDR3 has 15 amino acids. With 5 bases clipped from V and 4 bases from J, the junction kept 4 bases outside the gene matches. Here the CDR3 DNA reads TGTGCCAGCAGTCGGACTAGCGGGAGTGGAGAGACCCAGTACTTC. As protein: CASSRTSGSGETQYF.

This chain uses TRBV2 with TRBJ2-1, with a tentative D call TRBD2 (5 bases). From germline, CDR1 is SNHLY and CDR2 FYNNEI. Between the trimmed V and J ends, which lost 5 bases and 0 bases, there was a span of 8 bases. This CDR3 has 14 residues. The CDR3 nucleotides read TGTGCCAGCAGTCCGGGAAGCTCCTACAATGAGCAGTTCTTC. It yields the protein CASSPGSSYNEQFF.

V usage is TRBV20-1 and J usage is TRBJ1-4; D is undetermined. Trimming removed 3 bases at V and 8 bases at J, with 7 bases between. This CDR3 comprises 11 residues. From germline, CDR1 is DFQATT and CDR2 SNEGSKA (reference sequence). CDR3 residues: CSASFREKLFF. CDR3 nucleotides: TGCAGTGCTAGCTTTCGGGAAAAACTGTTTTTT.

This chain connects TRBV19 to TRBJ1-1; no clear D. The length of the CDR3 is 13 residues. Germline CDR1 is LNHDA and CDR2 is SQIVND (reference sequence). V lost 3 bases and J lost 1, with 6 bases in between. Written as DNA, the CDR3 is TGTGCCAGTAGTATGAGGGAGAACACTGAAGCTTTCTTT. It specifies CASSMRENTEAFF.

The V and J genes are TRBV29-1 and TRBJ2-3; TRBD1 might be the D (6 bases). This CDR3 is 15 amino acids long. In germline, CDR1 is SQVTM, CDR2 ANQGSEA. The V end lost 5 bases, the J end lost 2 bases, and 17 bases lay between the germline ends. DNA for the CDR3: TGCAGCGTTCCCTTCTCAGGGGTTAACACAGATACGCAGTATTTT. Residues: CSVPFSGVNTDTQYF.

The genes are TRBV6-2 or TRBV6-3 and TRBJ2-7; the match to TRBD1 covers 7 bases. This CDR3 has 14 residues. In germline, CDR1 is MNHEY, CDR2 SVGEGT. V lost 8 bases and J lost 5; bases outside the gene matches: 12. DNA of the CDR3: TGTGCCAGCTCCCCCGGGACAGATTTCAACGAGCAGTACTTC. Its protein is CASSPGTDFNEQYF.

This chain uses TRBV4-1 with TRBJ2-2, with TRBD2 identical over 14 bases. The CDR3 has 19 residues. Germline CDR1 is MGHRA and CDR2 is YSYEKL. With 2 bases clipped from V and 4 bases from J, the junction kept 9 bases outside the gene matches. As DNA, the CDR3 is TGCGCCAGCAGCCAATTGGGACTAGCGGGAGATTTTGCCACCGGGGAGCTGTTTTTT. Protein: CASSQLGLAGDFATGELFF.

The chain is built from TRBV11-2 and TRBJ2-7; D is unresolved. Germline CDR1 SGHAT, CDR2 FQNNGV. Trimming took off 0 bases at V and 2 bases at J, with 17 bases between the two ends. The CDR3 is 17 amino acids. CDR3 coding DNA: TGTGCCAGCAGCTTAGATCGGAGATGGGCTCAAGCCTACGAGCAGTACTTC. Translation: CASSLDRRWAQAYEQYF. Based on the CDR3 plus reference TRBV11-2 and TRBJ2-7, the full variable domain is EAGVAQSPRYKIIEKRQSVAFWCNPISGHATLYWYQQILGQGPKLLIQFQNNGVVDDSQLPKDRFSAERLKGVDSTLKIQPAKLEDSAVYLCASSLDRRWAQAYEQYFGPGTRLTVT.

The chain uses TRBV20-1 and TRBJ2-3; 7 positions match TRBD2. The CDR3 contains 13 residues. V lost 5 bases, J lost 4 bases, and 6 bases stayed unmatched. Germline-derived CDR1 and CDR2 are DFQATT and SNEGSKA (reference sequence). Written as DNA, the CDR3 is TGCAGTGCTTTAAGCGGGAACGCAGATACGCAGTATTTT. It yields the protein CSALSGNADTQYF.

The chain recombines TRBV29-1 with TRBJ1-4; maybe TRBD1 (6 bases). Per germline, CDR1 SQVTM and CDR2 ANQGSEA. Trimming left V 4 bases short and J 7 bases short, with 16 bases between. This CDR3 has 14 amino acids. The CDR3 bases are TGCAGCGTTGCCGCGGGGGCTGATAGTGAAAAACTGTTTTTT. Its translation: CSVAAGADSEKLFF.

The chain joins TRBV2 to TRBJ2-1; 9 nucleotides match TRBD1. V dropped 6 bases and J dropped 10; count of bases not matched to a gene: 1. Germline V gene sequence: CDR1 SNHLY, CDR2 FYNNEI. This CDR3 spans 11 amino acids. This CDR3 is CASRGQGEQFF. The CDR3 nucleotides are TGTGCCAGCAGGGGACAGGGCGAGCAGTTCTTC.

The chain uses TRBV11-2 and TRBJ2-7; 7 bases are a match to TRBD1. This CDR3 contains 14 residues. Germline V lookup: CDR1 SGHAT, CDR2 FQNNGV. J gave up 1 base and V 6 bases, and 6 bases lay outside the gene matches. The CDR3 spells CASRSGQLSYEQYF. As DNA, the CDR3 is TGTGCCAGCAGGTCGGGACAGCTTTCCTACGAGCAGTACTTC.

The CDR3 sequence: CASSAGTPVDIQYF. CDR3 DNA: TGTGCCAGCAGCGCCGGGACCCCCGTAGACATTCAGTACTTC. The chain combines TRBV12-3 or TRBV12-4 with TRBJ2-4, with D perhaps assigned TRBD1 or TRBD2 (5 bases each). This CDR3 is 14 amino acids long. V was trimmed by 6 bases and J by 8 bases, leaving 17 bases between them.

The gene calls are TRBV3-1 and TRBJ2-3; 9 bases are shared with TRBD1. The CDR3 is 14 residues long. Germline V lookup: CDR1 LGHDT, CDR2 YNNKEL (reference sequence). The V segment lost 1 base and the J segment 7 bases; nucleotides outside the gene matches: 3. The CDR3 nucleotides are TGTGCCAGCAGCCAAGGGACAGGGGCGAATACGCAGTATTTT. This encodes CASSQGTGANTQYF.

This chain uses TRBV7-2 with TRBJ2-2; D unclear. V lost 3 bases and J 5 bases, leaving 10 bases between the germline ends. The CDR3 is made up of 14 amino acids. Germline CDR1 is SGHTA and CDR2 is FQGNSA. CDR3 region: CASSFGRLTGELFF. CDR3 DNA: TGTGCCAGCAGCTTCGGTCGGCTGACCGGGGAGCTGTTTTTT. The full variable domain, completed using reference TRBV7-2 and TRBJ2-2, is GAGVSQSPSNKVTEKGKDVELRCDPISGHTALYWYRQSLGQGLEFLIYFQGNSAPDKSGLPSDRFSAERTGGSVSTLTIQRTQQEDSAVYLCASSFGRLTGELFFGEGSRLTVL.

The chain recombines TRBV24-1 with TRBJ2-7, with D uncertain. Trimming left V 3 bases short and J 3 bases short, with 8 bases between. This CDR3 region has 13 residues. CDR1 and CDR2 from the germline V gene are KGHDR and SFDVKD. The CDR3 DNA reads as TGTGCCACCAGTGATCCCGACAACTACGAGCAGTACTTC. It is translated as CATSDPDNYEQYF.

For the CDR3, the DNA is TGTGCCAGCAGTTACATAGGCAGCGTTGATGATGAGCAGTTCTTC. Translation: CASSYIGSVDDEQFF. The chain has TRBV6-6 and TRBJ2-1, with unresolved D. The V end lost 2 bases, the J end lost 8 bases, and 16 bases lay between the germline ends. The CDR3 length is 15 residues. Per germline, CDR1 MNHNY and CDR2 SVGAGI (reference sequence).